The clone carrying this T cell receptor beta chain was picked up a small number of times. What it recognizes is unknown. The data were taken from a study of T cells in Graves' hyperthyroidism and ophthalmopathy. Study details: The authors collected peripheral blood at initial diagnosis, before any treatment. Notes on the study in general: Most thyroid-expanded clonotypes above 0.001 were also found in blood.

RNA transcripts were the template for amplifying TCR beta CDR3 regions. HTBI primers were used for first-round RT-PCR of the TCR CDR3. In TCRdb, the multiplex PCR reads were re-called with MiXCR into one record per CDR3 protein. The data hold roughly 240,000 distinct CDR3 sequences, with more than 20% observed a single time. Sequencing input: blood. The TCR sequence derives from a middle-aged woman with Graves' ophthalmopathy.

CDR3 in amino acids: CASSHLDRGLYGYTF. CDR3 nucleotides: TGCGCCAGCAGCCACCTAGACAGGGGGCTCTATGGCTACACCTTC. The chain uses TRBV4-1 and TRBJ1-2; TRBD1 matches 10 bases. There are 15 residues in the CDR3. V was clipped by 3 bases and J by 4 bases; unmatched bases: 5. Germline CDR1 and CDR2: MGHRA and YSYEKL.